These T cell receptor beta chains were read from a single sample in a study of blood T cell repertoires in COVID-19. The assay was immunoSEQ multiplex PCR, and TCRdb's table has in-frame clones only and misses some. Among some 150,000 clones, about 85% were seen once, and the ten largest hold roughly 5.1%. Sequencing was carried out using peripheral blood. These receptors were taken from a woman aged 65 to 85 with COVID-19, enrolled during active disease. Each CDR3 is given with its conserved first and last residue. Fields, in order: clone size, V gene, J gene, D gene, CDR3 DNA, CDR3 protein. D genes are given only for firm matches. Expanded clones get a size class; other rows say once, few or many, or leave the size out.

>-|TRBV27|TRBJ1-2|-
TGTGCCAGCAGCCCCACCGGGGATGGCTACACCTTC
CASSPTGDGYTF
>-|TRBV7-2|TRBJ2-2|-
TGTGCCAGCTGCGAAACCCCTCCCGGGGAGCTGTTTTTT
CASCETPPGELFF
>many|TRBV10-3|TRBJ1-2|-
TGTGCCATCAGTGAGCCGAAGATGGCAGGGGTGGAAACCTTC
CAISEPKMAGVETF
>-|TRBV2|TRBJ1-1|-
TGTGCCAGCAGTGGACAAAAAGCTTTCTTT
CASSGQKAFF
>-|TRBV5-1|TRBJ2-7|-
TGCGCCAGCAGCACCGTTCGCGGTGGCGAGCAGTACTTC
CASSTVRGGEQYF
>once|TRBV5-1|TRBJ2-5|TRBD2
TGCGCCAGCAGCTCCACTAGCGGGGGAGGGCAAGAGACCCAGTACTTC
CASSSTSGGGQETQYF
>-|TRBV18|TRBJ2-5|TRBD1
TGTGCCAGCTCACCAGGGACAGAACAAGAGACCCAGTACTTC
CASSPGTEQETQYF
>-|TRBV6-1|TRBJ1-5|-
TGTGCCAGCAGTGAAAGGGGAGGGGTAGGCCAGCCCCAGCATTTT
CASSERGGVGQPQHF
>-|TRBV28|TRBJ2-7|TRBD1
TGTGCCAGCAGTTTAAATGGGGGACAGGGGTTCGAGCAGTACTTC
CASSLNGGQGFEQYF
>-|TRBV13|TRBJ2-7|TRBD1
TGTGCCAGCAGCTTCGGGACAGTGAACTCCTACGAGCAGTACTTC
CASSFGTVNSYEQYF
>-|TRBV6-6|TRBJ2-1|-
TGTGCCAGCAGTCCCTCGGGTGAGCAGTTCTTC
CASSPSGEQFF
>once|TRBV19|TRBJ2-2|TRBD2
TGTGCCAGTAGGAGAACGACTAGCGGGGAGTCCGGGGAGCTGTTTTTT
CASRRTTSGESGELFF
>-|TRBV28|TRBJ2-1|-
TGTGCCAGCAGTGGCGGGGGCCGCTACAATGAGCAGTTCTTC
CASSGGGRYNEQFF
>-|TRBV10-1|TRBJ1-3|-
TGCGCCAGCAGTGAGTCTTTCAGGGGCTCTGGAAACACCATATATTTT
CASSESFRGSGNTIYF
>-|TRBV18|TRBJ1-4|-
TGTGCCAGCTCACCAATGGCCGGGAGCGAAAAACTGTTTTTT
CASSPMAGSEKLFF
>-|TRBV9|TRBJ1-3|-
TGTGCCAGCAGCGTAGGTCCGGGAGCGGCAGTCTCTGGAAACACCATATATTTT
CASSVGPGAAVSGNTIYF
>-|TRBV5-4|TRBJ1-2|-
TGTGCCAGTACCGATAGGACAGCAAAGGCGGGCGGCTACACCTTC
CASTDRTAKAGGYTF
>-|TRBV11-2|TRBJ2-2|-
TGTGCCAGCAGCCGGGACTCGATGAACACCGGGGAGCTGTTTTTT
CASSRDSMNTGELFF
>-|TRBV25-1|TRBJ1-5|-
TGTGCCAGCAGTGACGCCAGGGTCAATCAGCCCCAGCATTTT
CASSDARVNQPQHF
>-|TRBV3-1/TRBV3-2|TRBJ2-5|TRBD1
TGTGCCAGCAGACCGACAGGGGGCCAAGAGACCCAGTACTTC
CASRPTGGQETQYF
>-|TRBV11-2|TRBJ1-2|TRBD1
TGTGCCAGCAGCTTTTCCGGGGACAGGCCAGTTGGCTACACCTTC
CASSFSGDRPVGYTF
>once|TRBV19|TRBJ2-3|-
TGTGCCAGTAGTATAGGGTCCGCGGATACGCAGTATTTT
CASSIGSADTQYF
>-|TRBV4-1|TRBJ2-3|-
TGCGCCAGCAGCCTCGACCGGGGGACGGAGGCCGCTGATACGCAGTATTTT
CASSLDRGTEAADTQYF
>-|TRBV6-6|TRBJ1-6|TRBD1
TGTGCCAGCAGTTACTCCGGAAGGGGGACAGATTCACCCCTCCACTTT
CASSYSGRGTDSPLHF
>once|TRBV11-2|TRBJ1-2|-
TGTGCCAGCAGCGCCTCCGGTGGCTACACCTTC
CASSASGGYTF
>few|TRBV5-4|TRBJ1-6|TRBD1
TGTGCCAGCAGCGCGGGACAGGGGGCCTCAGGTTCACCCCTCCACTTT
CASSAGQGASGSPLHF
>once|TRBV2|TRBJ2-7|TRBD1
TGTGCCAGCAGTGCCCTAGGACAGGAGTCCTACGAGCAGTACTTC
CASSALGQESYEQYF
>-|TRBV6-5|TRBJ1-6|-
TGTGCCGCGGGAGGGAATCCGGCACCCCTCCACTTT
CAAGGNPAPLHF
>-|TRBV19|TRBJ2-7|-
TGTGCCAGTAGTATAGGACTCCAGGGGACGTACGAGCAGTACTTC
CASSIGLQGTYEQYF
>-|TRBV7-9|TRBJ1-2|-
TGTGCCAGCAGAAAAGGGGACATCTATGGCTACACCTTC
CASRKGDIYGYTF
>-|TRBV3-1/TRBV3-2|TRBJ2-3|-
TGTGCCAGCAGCCTTGGTACAGGGCTCCCCACAGATACGCAGTATTTT
CASSLGTGLPTDTQYF
>-|TRBV30|TRBJ1-1|-
TGTGCCTGGAAAGGGGGTAGGGAAGCTTTCTTT
CAWKGGREAFF
>-|TRBV5-4|TRBJ1-2|TRBD1
TGTGCCAGCAGACGTGACAGGGTGTGGGGCTACACCTTC
CASRRDRVWGYTF
>few|TRBV5-1|TRBJ2-7|-
TGCGCCAGCAGCTTGGACAGACCCCCCTCTTACTTC
CASSLDRPPSYF
>-|TRBV9|TRBJ2-3|-
TGTGCCAGCAGCGTAGCTATCGGGACGGGGACTCGCACAGATACGCAGTATTTT
CASSVAIGTGTRTDTQYF
>-|TRBV12-3/TRBV12-4|TRBJ2-1|-
TGTGCCAGCAACAGAGGGGGAAATGAGCAGTTCTTC
CASNRGGNEQFF
>-|TRBV20-1|TRBJ1-4|-
TGCAGTGCTAGTTGGGGGCCCAATGAAAAACTGTTTTTT
CSASWGPNEKLFF
>once|TRBV19|TRBJ1-5|-
TGTGCCAGTAGTACACCTCAGGGGCAAGGAGGTCAGCCCCAGCATTTT
CASSTPQGQGGQPQHF
>-|TRBV25-1|TRBJ1-3|-
TGTGCCAGCAGCGATCCGACAGTCTCTGGAAACACCATATATTTT
CASSDPTVSGNTIYF
>-|TRBV15|TRBJ2-3|TRBD2
TGTGCCACCAGCAGAGAACTAGCGGGCCTGGGGGATACGCAGTATTTT
CATSRELAGLGDTQYF
>-|TRBV11-3|TRBJ1-1|-
TGTGCCAGCAGCTTAGGATTCCGGGGAGGTACTGAAGCTTTCTTT
CASSLGFRGGTEAFF
>-|TRBV28|TRBJ1-1|-
TGTGCCAGCAGTTTAATCGGTTACACTGAAGCTTTCTTT
CASSLIGYTEAFF
>once|TRBV7-2|TRBJ1-4|-
TGTGCCAGCAGCTTAGACTCGACAACTAATGAAAAACTGTTTTTT
CASSLDSTTNEKLFF
>once|TRBV6-5|TRBJ2-1|TRBD2
TGTGCCAGCGGTCACCGCGGGGGTGAGCAGTTCTTC
CASGHRGGEQFF
>-|TRBV5-1|TRBJ2-7|TRBD1
TGCGCCAGCAGCTTGTCGACAGGGCATACCGCATCTTCCTACGAGCAGTACTTC
CASSLSTGHTASSYEQYF
>once|TRBV7-2|TRBJ1-5|-
TGTGCCAGCAGCAACAAGACAGGTCGTAATCAGCCCCAGCATTTT
CASSNKTGRNQPQHF
>-|TRBV19|TRBJ1-1|-
TGTGCCAGTAGTCAACAGAGAGGGACTGAAGCTTTCTTT
CASSQQRGTEAFF
>-|TRBV6-2/TRBV6-3|TRBJ2-6|TRBD2
TGTGCCAGCAGTTATCCGGGACTAGGGCTCTCAGGGGCCAACGTCCTGACTTTC
CASSYPGLGLSGANVLTF